The T cell receptor beta chain under discussion was sequenced for a study of tumor-infiltrating lymphocytes in oesophageal squamous cell carcinoma (dated by TCRdb to the mid-2010s). Spanning cysteine to phenylalanine, the CDR3 consists of 15 amino acids. Solely the CDR3 DNA is kept, with 45 bases framed from the first base. V is cut by 0 bases and J by 4 bases, and the space between the germline ends is 10 bases. As encoded in the germline V gene, CDR1 is KGHSH while CDR2 is LQKENI. A remark on this clonotype: The specificity of this receptor is unknown. There are no base qualities to consult, and no much larger clone falls within one base.

Library preparation employed PCR. The instrument given in TCRdb is Illumina HiSeq 2000. TCRdb trimmed the raw reads at Q25, called clones with MiXCR and kept productive beta chains. When rows share a CDR3 protein, they turn into one entry using the most common DNA and genes. This sample is represented by roughly 20,000 distinct CDR3 sequences; under 40% of them were singletons. In total, the top ten clones hold under 40% of the sample. The chain is made from TRBV18 and TRBJ1-5, with no reliable assignment of the D segment. The clonotype originates from a male donor with esophageal squamous cell carcinoma. Sequencing was performed on esophageal tumor tissue. Read as DNA, the sequence is TGTGCCAGCTCACCACCGCCGGGGTTAAATCAGCCCCAGCATTTT. Translated, this gives CASSPPPGLNQPQHF.